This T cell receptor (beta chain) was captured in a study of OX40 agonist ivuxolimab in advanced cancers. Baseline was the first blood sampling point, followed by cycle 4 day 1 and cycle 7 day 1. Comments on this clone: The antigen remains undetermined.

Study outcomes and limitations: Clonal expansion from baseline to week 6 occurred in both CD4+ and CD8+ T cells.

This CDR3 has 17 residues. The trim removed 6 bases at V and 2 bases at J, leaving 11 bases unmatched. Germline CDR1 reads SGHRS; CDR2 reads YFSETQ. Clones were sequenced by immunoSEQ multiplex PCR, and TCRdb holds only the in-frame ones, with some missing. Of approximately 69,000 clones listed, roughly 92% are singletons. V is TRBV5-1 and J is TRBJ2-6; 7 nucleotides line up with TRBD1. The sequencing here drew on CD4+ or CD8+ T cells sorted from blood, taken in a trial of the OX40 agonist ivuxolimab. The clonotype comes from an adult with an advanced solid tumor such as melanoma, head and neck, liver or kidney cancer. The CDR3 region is CASKWDSFNPGANVLTF. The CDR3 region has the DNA TGCGCCAGCAAATGGGACAGCTTTAACCCTGGGGCCAACGTCCTGACTTTC.